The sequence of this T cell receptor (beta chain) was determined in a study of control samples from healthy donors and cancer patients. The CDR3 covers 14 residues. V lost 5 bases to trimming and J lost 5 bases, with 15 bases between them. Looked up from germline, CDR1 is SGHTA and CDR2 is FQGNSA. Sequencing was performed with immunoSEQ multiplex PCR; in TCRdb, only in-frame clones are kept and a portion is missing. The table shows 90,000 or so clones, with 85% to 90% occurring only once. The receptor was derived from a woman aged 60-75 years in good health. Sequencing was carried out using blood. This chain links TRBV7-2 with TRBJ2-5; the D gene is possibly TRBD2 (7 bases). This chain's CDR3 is CASSSRRGGETQYF. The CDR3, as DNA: TGTGCCAGCAGCAGCAGGAGGGGGGGGGAGACCCAGTACTTC.